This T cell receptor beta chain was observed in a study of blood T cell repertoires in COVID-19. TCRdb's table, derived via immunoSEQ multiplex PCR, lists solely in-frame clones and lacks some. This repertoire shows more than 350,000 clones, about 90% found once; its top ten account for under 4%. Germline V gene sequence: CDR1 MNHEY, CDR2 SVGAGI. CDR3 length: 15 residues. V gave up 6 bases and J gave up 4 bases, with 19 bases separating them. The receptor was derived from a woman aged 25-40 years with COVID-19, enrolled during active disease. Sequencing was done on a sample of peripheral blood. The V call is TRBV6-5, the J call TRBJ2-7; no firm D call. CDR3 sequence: CASSIREAIEYEQYV. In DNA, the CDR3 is TGTGCCAGCAGCATAAGAGAGGCGATCGAGTACGAGCAGTACGTC.